These 13 T cell receptor delta chains came from one sample sequenced in a study of γδ T cells in repeated Plasmodium falciparum infection. TCRdb re-called the multiplex PCR reads through CATT. Of about 48,000 delta-chain clones listed, 1.6% were seen once; the top ten hold roughly 8.6%. Bulk repertoires came from Vgamma9/Vdelta2+ or Vdelta2-negative gammadelta T cells flow-sorted from PBMC. Input material: gamma-delta T cells from blood. All receptors come from a pool of human donors (malaria-infected and uninfected, not separated).

A few counts support this clone. This DNA translates differently at residue 4 from the TCRdb protein, which is that of a much larger clone; a read error is likely, and the protein shown is the DNA's own translation. The CDR3: CALRGRSYTDKLIF. In nucleotides, the CDR3 is TGTGCTCTCCGGGGACGATCGTACACCGATAAACTCATCTTT. The chain links TRDV1 to TRDJ1; a possible D gene is TRDD3 (5 bases). TCRdb offers no J gene call, so here the DNA was matched to germline to obtain one. Germline lookup yields CDR1 TSWWSYY and CDR2 QGS. V was clipped by 9 bases and J by 0 bases, with 14 bases between them. The CDR3 sequence is 14 residues long.

This clone was seen only a few times. The amino acid sequence in TCRdb belongs to a much larger clone and departs from this DNA's translation at residue 15, likely a sequencing read error; the sequence shown is translated from the DNA. J is TRDJ1 and V is TRDV3, with D maybe TRDD3 (5 bases). The CDR3 has 19 amino acids. The V gene's germline CDR1 is TVYSNPD and CDR2 GDNSRS (reference sequence). CDR3 protein: CAIRAHSELCESATGKLIF. The CDR3 nucleotides are TGTGCCATACGTGCTCATTCTGAATTGTGCGAAAGTGCCACCGGTAAACTCATCTTT.

With respect to this clone: A read error is the likely source, as a far larger clone sits one nucleotide away. Other nucleotide sequences in the sample specify the same CDR3. There is no J gene call, but TRDV1 is given as the V gene; the table names TRDD3, a call not compared with the DNA. CDR1 and CDR2 (germline): TSWWSYY, QGS. There are 16 residues in the CDR3. CDR3 bases: TGTGCTCTTGGGGAACGGATCACCCTTTTGACAGCACAGCTCTTCTTT. Encoded protein: CALGERITLLTAQLFF.

In its sample, this clone was seen a few times. One base separates it from a far larger clone, so it is likely a read error. At the DNA level, this CDR3 is encoded by other sequences in the same sample as well. The chain couples TRDV1 to TRDJ1, with 9 bases aligning to TRDD3. Because TCRdb records no J gene, it was assigned here through a match of the DNA to germline. There are 20 residues in the CDR3. Germline values: CDR1 TSWWSYY, CDR2 QGS. CDR3 coding DNA: TGTGCCCTTGGGGAACGGAATCAGGGGGATACTCTCCTTGACACCGATAAACTCATCTTT. It codes for CALGERNQGDTLLDTDKLIF.

This clone has a count of ten or more. The V call is TRDV2, the J call TRDJ1; D gene uncertain. TCRdb carries no J gene annotation; the J gene was assigned here by matching the DNA with germline. This CDR3 is built from 16 residues. Germline loops: CDR1 GEAIGNYY, CDR2 EKD. Trimming took off 0 bases at V and 3 bases at J, with 16 bases between the two ends. For the CDR3, the DNA is TGTGCCTGTGACACCGTCGGACTGAAACACGCCGATAAACTCATCTTT. It is translated as CACDTVGLKHADKLIF.

In its sample, this clone was seen a few times. The protein that TCRdb holds for this DNA derives from a much larger clone and differs from the translated DNA at residue 8, which likely indicates a read error; the protein shown here is translated from the DNA. The CDR3 protein is CALGELEWGRRYTDKLIF. DNA of the CDR3: TGTGCTCTTGGGGAATTAGAGTGGGGGAGGAGGTACACCGATAAACTCATCTTT. The J gene is TRDJ1, the V gene TRDV1, with TRDD3 matching over 7 bases. TCRdb offers no J gene call, so here the DNA was matched to germline to obtain one. This CDR3 is 18 amino acids long. The V segment lost 2 bases and the J segment 0 bases; nucleotides outside the gene matches: 12. CDR1 is TSWWSYY and CDR2 is QGS in the germline V gene.

This clone was observed a handful of times. The protein TCRdb lists belongs to a much larger clone and differs from this DNA's translation at residue 6, which points to a read error; the protein shown is made from the DNA. This chain uses TRDV3 with TRDJ1; 9 bases fit TRDD3. Per germline, CDR1 TVYSNPD and CDR2 GDNSRS (reference sequence). Trimming cost V 1 base and J 0 bases; bases outside gene matches: 12. CDR3 length: 17 residues. The CDR3 nucleotides are TGTGCCTTTAAGGAGAGTTACTGGGGGAGGTACACCGATAAACTCATCTTT. Its translation: CAFKESYWGRYTDKLIF.

This clone was seen more than once but under ten times. A far larger clone is only one base removed, so a read error is likely. The CDR3 spells CALGEPLEGISTDKLIF. The CDR3 coding sequence is TGTGCTCTTGGGGAACCCCTGGAGGGGATTTCCACCGATAAACTCATTTTT. J gene calling gave no result, while the V gene is TRDV1; TRDD3, the table's D call, lacks a check against the DNA. CDR1 is TSWWSYY and CDR2 is QGS in the germline V gene. CDR3 length equals 17 residues.

This clone has a handful of counts. A far larger clone is one nucleotide away, so this likely arose from a read error. Other DNA sequences in the sample encode the same CDR3. The rearrangement links TRDV1 to TRDJ1, with 9 bases lining up with TRDD3. The J gene was missing in TCRdb and was found by matching the end of the DNA to germline. The CDR3 is made up of 17 amino acids. Germline-derived CDR1 and CDR2 are TSWWSYY and QGS. CDR3 amino acids: CALGEYLGDLYTDKLIF. CDR3 DNA: TGTGCTCTTGGGGAATATCTGGGGGATCTATACACAGATAAACTCATCTTT.

This clone turned up a few times. TCRdb attributes to this sequence the protein of a much larger clone, which differs from the DNA translation at residue 5; a read error is likely, and the protein displayed is translated from the DNA. This chain joins TRDV1 and TRDJ1; the match to TRDD3 covers 11 bases. This CDR3 has 21 residues. Germline lookup yields CDR1 TSWWSYY and CDR2 QGS. In DNA form, the CDR3 reads TGTGCTCTTAAACGTATCTTCCCTGGTATCTTCTGGGGGATACCTACCGATAAACTCATCTTC. Its protein is CALKRIFPGIFWGIPTDKLIF.

This clone has only a few counts. TCRdb records a much larger clone's protein for this DNA, with a difference at residue 14 that likely arises from a read error; the protein given is the translation of the DNA. The J gene is TRDJ1, the V gene TRDV1, with TRDD3 matching 10 bases. The J gene, not given by TCRdb, was assigned here from a germline match of the nucleotide sequence. V was clipped by 1 base and J by 4 bases; unmatched bases: 15. The CDR3 runs 19 residues. The germline CDR1 and CDR2 sequences are TSWWSYY and QGS. CDR3 amino acids: CALGERTPLGDIPVDKLIF. In nucleotides, the CDR3 is TGTGCTCTTGGGGAACGTACGCCTCTGGGGGATATCCCCGTCGATAAACTCATCTTT.

This clone showed up just a few times. This may come from a read error, since a much larger clone is one base off. J is TRDJ3 and V is TRDV2, with unresolved D. The J gene was not available in TCRdb and was assigned here by matching the DNA to germline segments. The CDR3 extends over 17 amino acids. CDR1 is GEAIGNYY and CDR2 is EKD in the germline V gene. V dropped 7 bases and J dropped 0 bases, with 15 bases sitting between them. CDR3 bases: TGTGCCTGCGACCCGCTACTTGGCTCCTGGGACACCCGACAGATGTTTTTC. Translation gives CACDPLLGSWDTRQMFF.

This clone was detected only a few times. The protein given by TCRdb reflects a much larger clone and differs at residue 5 from this DNA's translation, likely from a read error; the protein shown is the DNA's translation. The chain joins TRDV1 to TRDJ1, with D unresolved. TCRdb carries no J gene annotation; the J gene was assigned here by matching the DNA with germline. The germline gives CDR1 TSWWSYY, CDR2 QGS. V was cut by 4 bases and J by 0 bases, with 24 bases left in between. The CDR3 has 19 amino acids. The CDR3 here is CALGGNKFRCSPYTDKLIF. The CDR3 nucleotides are TGTGCTCTTGGGGGCAATAAATTTCGCTGTTCCCCGTACACCGATAAACTCATCTTT.